Shown below are 30 T cell receptor beta chains from a single sample sequenced in a study of blood T cells in healthy people across ages. The authors ran a second PCR of about 6 to 12 cycles using a sample-barcoded 5' primer and a J-beta primer mix. TCRdb re-called the 5' RACE reads through MiXCR, storing one row per CDR3 protein. This sample has approximately 810,000 distinct CDR3 sequences, with around 28% found just once. Source material: blood. The receptor source for this set is a woman older than 75 in good health.

Points on this clonotype: The junction differs from germline at one of its ends, possibly a read error. This chain uses TRBV6-2 or TRBV6-3 with TRBJ1-6; TRBD1 matches at 8 bases. Germline V gene data show CDR1 as MNHEY and CDR2 as SVGEGT. The CDR3 length is 15 residues. The CDR3 bases are TGTGCCAGCGGTTACACCGGGACAGGAGTCCCCAACCTCCACTTT. It codes for CASGYTGTGVPNLHF.

This clonotype was observed many times. The chain uses TRBV6-6 and TRBJ2-7, with 10 positions matching TRBD2. Germline assignment: CDR1 MNHNY and CDR2 SVGAGI (reference sequence). This CDR3 has 14 residues. V trimming: 5 bases; J trimming: 3 bases; junction bases outside the gene matches: 4. In nucleotides, the CDR3 is TGTGCCAGCAGTACTAGCGGGGAGAACTACGAGCAGTACTTC. Its protein product is CASSTSGENYEQYF.

The chain employs TRBV19 and TRBJ1-4; 9 bases are a match to TRBD1. CDR1 and CDR2 from the germline V gene are LNHDA and SQIVND (reference sequence). The CDR3 has 15 amino acids. J gave up 2 bases and V 6 bases, and 4 bases lay outside the gene matches. In DNA, the CDR3 is TGTGCCAGTAGGGACAGGGGTTCTACTAATGAAAAACTGTTTTTT. This gives the protein CASRDRGSTNEKLFF.

This clonotype showed up just a few times. This sequence may be a read error, since a much larger clone differs from it by one base. The CDR3, as DNA: TGTGCCAGCAGTTTCTGTGCGGGCGGCACAGATACGCAGTATTTT. It encodes CASSFCAGGTDTQYF. The genes are TRBV12-3 or TRBV12-4 and TRBJ2-3; D possibly corresponds to TRBD2 (5 bases). The V and J ends lost 3 bases and 1 base respectively, with 11 bases between them. CDR3 length: 15 amino acids.

At least ten counts were recorded for this clonotype. The chain joins TRBV4-2 to TRBJ2-1; TRBD2 agrees at 7 bases. This CDR3 comprises 16 residues. The V gene's germline CDR1 is LGHNA and CDR2 YNFKEQ. The junction had 6 bases not matched to a gene; V was cut back by 1 base and J by 3 bases. In DNA form, the CDR3 reads TGTGCCAGCAGCCAAGTCTCTAGCGGCAACTACAATGAGCAGTTCTTC. Its translation is CASSQVSSGNYNEQFF.

This clonotype occurred many times. The chain has TRBV3-1 and TRBJ2-1; 9 bases align to TRBD2. Germline V gene lookup returns CDR1 LGHDT and CDR2 YNNKEL (reference sequence). The V segment lost 4 bases and the J segment 8 bases; nucleotides outside the gene matches: 12. The CDR3 runs 16 residues. The CDR3 bases are TGTGCCAGCAGCCTCGAGGGGCAGCGGGGGGTGGATGAGCAGTTCTTC. It translates to CASSLEGQRGVDEQFF.

This clonotype was seen more than once but under ten times. Just one base apart from a much larger clone, this may be a read error. The chain combines TRBV24-1 with TRBJ2-5; 9 nucleotides match TRBD1. Germline loops: CDR1 KGHDR, CDR2 SFDVKD. The CDR3 consists of 15 residues. V lost 7 bases and J lost 11; bases outside the gene matches: 16. CDR3 region: CATRENRGLNNEQYF. The CDR3 nucleotides are TGTGCCACCAGGGAGAACAGGGGGCTTAACAATGAGCAGTACTTC.

This clonotype was seen ten or more times. This CDR3 reads CASTITGVAKNIQYF. In DNA, the CDR3 is TGTGCCAGCACTATTACTGGGGTAGCCAAAAACATTCAGTACTTC. The rearrangement uses TRBV11-3 and TRBJ2-4; D is undetermined. CDR1 is SGHNT and CDR2 is YENEEA in the germline V gene. V was shortened by 7 bases and J by 0 bases, with 13 bases between the two germline ends. The CDR3 spans 15 residues.

On this clonotype: The junction departs from germline at one end; a sequencing error may be responsible. This sequence joins TRBV7-2 and TRBJ2-5; TRBD1 is a possible D gene (6 bases). Looked up from germline, CDR1 is SGHTA and CDR2 is FQGNSA. The CDR3 is 13 amino acids. CDR3 sequence reads: CAISFQGIETQYF. For the CDR3, the DNA is TGTGCCATCAGCTTCCAGGGGATTGAGACCCAGTACTTC.

This clonotype has just a few counts. The genes are TRBV12-3 or TRBV12-4 and TRBJ2-2; no clear D. The CDR3 length is 18 residues. The V and J ends lost 3 bases and 1 base respectively, with 18 bases between them. The CDR3 DNA reads TGTGCCAGCAGTTTTGGGGATTTCCCTTTTAAGAACACCGGGGAGCTGTTTTTT. Translating gives CASSFGDFPFKNTGELFF.

The chain has TRBV15 and TRBJ2-7, with a possible D match to TRBD1 (6 bases). Germline CDR1 reads LNHNV; CDR2 reads YYDKDF (reference sequence). Trimming removed 2 bases at V and 2 bases at J, with 19 bases between. The CDR3 runs 17 residues. CDR3 sequence (DNA): TGTGCCACCAGCAGAAAGAGAGGGGGACAAGGGCCCTACGAGCAGTACTTC. Residues: CATSRKRGGQGPYEQYF.

This clonotype has a count of ten or more. This chain joins TRBV4-3 and TRBJ2-1, with 9 positions matching TRBD1. V dropped 3 bases and J dropped 6; count of bases not matched to a gene: 9. Germline loops: CDR1 LGHNA, CDR2 YSLEER. The CDR3 has 16 amino acids. The CDR3 loop is CASSHTGQGSSNEQFF. In DNA form, the CDR3 reads TGCGCCAGCAGCCACACCGGACAGGGGAGCTCCAATGAGCAGTTCTTC.

The chain is built from TRBV11-3 and TRBJ1-2; D gene unclear. V was pared by 5 bases and J by 7 bases, with 20 bases between. The CDR3 is 15 residues long. The germline V gene encodes CDR1 SGHNT and CDR2 YENEEA. CDR3 DNA: TGTGCCAGCAGCCACCGGGATTCCAAACGGGGTGGCTACACCTTC. This translates into CASSHRDSKRGGYTF.

This clonotype was seen ten or more times. The chain has TRBV6-1 and TRBJ1-6; TRBD1 matches at 10 bases. The CDR3 consists of 14 residues. Trimming took 6 bases from V and 10 from J; bases not matched to a gene: 6. CDR1 and CDR2 (germline): MNHNS, SASEGT. The CDR3, as DNA: TGTGCCAGCAGCCCTGGGGACAGGGGATCACCCCTCCACTTT. It yields the protein CASSPGDRGSPLHF.

In regard to this clonotype: This clone may be a read error of a much larger clone one base away. The chain joins TRBV12-3 or TRBV12-4 to TRBJ1-1, with D maybe TRBD1 (5 bases). Trimming left V 5 bases short and J 4 bases short, with 17 bases between. CDR3 size: 15 residues. In nucleotides, the CDR3 is TGTGCCAGCAGTCCCCGCAGGGTTCAGGGCACTGAAGCTTTCTTT. Encoded protein: CASSPRRVQGTEAFF.

The chain links TRBV7-2 to TRBJ1-1; D not resolved. With 2 bases removed from V and 0 bases from J, the gap between germline ends came to 13 bases. The CDR3 has 16 residues. The germline V gene has CDR1 SGHTA and CDR2 FQGNSA. The CDR3 coding sequence is TGTGCCAGCAGCTTATCGGGCAGCTTCATGAACACTGAAGCTTTCTTT. It specifies CASSLSGSFMNTEAFF. The variable domain in full, with the rest retrieved from reference TRBV7-2 and TRBJ1-1, is GAGVSQSPSNKVTEKGKDVELRCDPISGHTALYWYRQSLGQGLEFLIYFQGNSAPDKSGLPSDRFSAERTGGSVSTLTIQRTQQEDSAVYLCASSLSGSFMNTEAFFGQGTRLTVV.

In this sample, this clonotype turned up many times. This sequence joins TRBV24-1 and TRBJ2-1, with D perhaps being TRBD1 or TRBD2 (5 bases each). Germline V gene sequence: CDR1 KGHDR, CDR2 SFDVKD. The CDR3 runs 13 residues. Trimming removed 4 bases at V and 10 bases at J, with 13 bases between. CDR3 coding DNA: TGTGCCACCAGTGACTTACCCGGGACGGAGCAGTTCTTC. Protein: CATSDLPGTEQFF.

J is TRBJ1-5 and V is TRBV27, with TRBD1 matching 9 bases. The CDR3 length is 15 residues. Trimming at V came to 0 bases and at J to 7 bases, leaving 4 bases not matched to a gene. CDR1 MNHEY and CDR2 SMNVEV come from the germline V gene (reference sequence). The CDR3 here is CASSLSGTGRQPQHF. For the CDR3, the DNA is TGTGCCAGCAGTTTATCCGGGACAGGGAGACAGCCCCAGCATTTT.

This clonotype has ten or more counts. This chain connects TRBV20-1 to TRBJ2-1; D is perhaps TRBD2 (6 bases). The CDR3 has 15 amino acids. The V and J ends lost 2 bases and 3 bases respectively, with 14 bases between them. The V gene's germline CDR1 is DFQATT and CDR2 SNEGSKA (reference sequence). For the CDR3, the DNA is TGCAGTGCTAGAATGTCCGGGAGATTCTACAATGAGCAGTTCTTC. Translation gives CSARMSGRFYNEQFF.

This clonotype was recorded many times. The V and J genes are TRBV6-2 or TRBV6-3 and TRBJ2-1; 12 bases map to TRBD2. V dropped 6 bases and J dropped 6; count of bases not matched to a gene: 9. CDR1 and CDR2 (germline): MNHEY, SVGEGT. The CDR3 totals 16 residues. Here the CDR3 DNA reads TGTGCCAGCAGCCGAGGACTAGCGGGGTTTGGCAATGAGCAGTTCTTC. It encodes CASSRGLAGFGNEQFF.

The sample holds many counts of this clonotype. The chain employs TRBV3-1 and TRBJ1-5, with unresolved D. The germline V gene encodes CDR1 LGHDT and CDR2 YNNKEL (reference sequence). CDR3 length: 14 amino acids. Trimming pared 1 base from V and 3 bases from J, leaving 7 bases between. CDR3 sequence (DNA): TGTGCCAGCAGCCAAGCGGGTACCAATCAGCCCCAGCATTTT. It specifies CASSQAGTNQPQHF.

This clonotype was picked up a small number of times. V gene TRBV7-9 combines with J gene TRBJ2-3; TRBD2 matches at 8 bases. The CDR3 spans 16 residues. The V gene's germline CDR1 is SEHNR and CDR2 FQNEAQ (reference sequence). V trimming: 5 bases; J trimming: 8 bases; junction bases outside the gene matches: 15. DNA of the CDR3: TGTGCCAGCAGCGGACGAGCGGGGGCCGGAGTCGGTACGCAGTATTTT. As protein: CASSGRAGAGVGTQYF.

CDR3: CSANRQGLEKLFF. The CDR3 DNA is TGCAGTGCTAACCGACAGGGTTTAGAAAAACTGTTTTTT. The chain has TRBV20-1 and TRBJ1-4; TRBD1 agrees at 7 bases. The CDR3 totals 13 residues. Germline CDR1 is DFQATT and CDR2 is SNEGSKA (reference sequence). The V segment lost 4 bases and the J segment 8 bases; nucleotides outside the gene matches: 7.

The table lists this clonotype with many counts. The rearrangement links TRBV7-2 to TRBJ2-7; D tentatively reads TRBD1 or TRBD2 (6 bases each). CDR1 SGHTA and CDR2 FQGNSA come from the germline V gene. The length of the CDR3 is 15 residues. Trimming removed 5 bases from V and 2 bases from J, with 16 bases in between. CDR3 in amino acids: CASSPRRDIPYEQYF. The CDR3 DNA sequence: TGTGCCAGCAGCCCCCGGCGGGACATACCCTACGAGCAGTACTTC.

This clonotype has at least ten counts. This CDR3 reads CASSVTQGGYYNEQFF. In nucleotides, the CDR3 is TGTGCCAGCAGCGTGACCCAAGGGGGCTACTACAATGAGCAGTTCTTC. This chain joins TRBV6-5 and TRBJ2-1, with TRBD1 matching over 7 bases. Germline V gives CDR1 MNHEY, CDR2 SVGAGI. The CDR3 totals 16 residues. Trimming cost V 6 bases and J 3 bases; bases outside gene matches: 11.

This clonotype was counted between two and nine times. The V gene is TRBV20-1, the J gene TRBJ1-6; 7 bases are a match to TRBD1. V shed 1 base and J 7 bases; nucleotides not matched to a gene: 7. This CDR3 region has 15 residues. The V gene's germline CDR1 is DFQATT and CDR2 SNEGSKA (reference sequence). In DNA, the CDR3 is TGCAGTGCTAGAGTAGCGACAGGGATCAATTCACCCCTCCACTTT. Protein: CSARVATGINSPLHF.

This clonotype occurred a few times. CDR3 nucleotides: TGCGCCAGCAGGGGACTAGCGGGGCCCAACACCGGGGAGCTGTTTTTT. It is translated as CASRGLAGPNTGELFF. The chain has TRBV5-1 and TRBJ2-2; 13 bases are shared with TRBD2. Unmatched junction bases numbered 3, after V lost 5 bases and J lost 2 bases. This CDR3 contains 16 residues. Germline V gives CDR1 SGHRS, CDR2 YFSETQ.

This clonotype showed up many times. The chain recombines TRBV7-9 with TRBJ2-5, with 8 bases lining up with TRBD2. The CDR3 is 14 amino acids. Trimming removed 3 bases from V and 3 bases from J; junction bases left unmatched: 3. Germline lookup yields CDR1 SEHNR and CDR2 FQNEAQ (reference sequence). CDR3 nucleotide sequence: TGTGCCAGCAGCTTGTTGCGGGAGGAAGAGACCCAGTACTTC. As protein: CASSLLREEETQYF.

This clonotype appeared a few times. The V gene is TRBV10-2, the J gene TRBJ2-2; D possibly corresponds to TRBD1 (6 bases). There are 13 residues in the CDR3. V lost 8 bases and J 5 bases, leaving 12 bases between the germline ends. Germline V gene sequence: CDR1 WSHSY, CDR2 SAAADI. DNA for the CDR3: TGCGCCAGCCGCGAACAGGGAACCGGGGAGCTGTTTTTT. It encodes CASREQGTGELFF.

This clonotype came up a few times. Being one base from a much bigger clone, this may be a read error. V and J are TRBV6-5 and TRBJ2-7; TRBD1 might be the D (5 bases). CDR3 size: 13 residues. Per germline, CDR1 MNHEY and CDR2 SVGAGI. V lost 10 bases, J lost 2 bases, and 15 bases lay in between. DNA of the CDR3: TGTGCCAACAGCTACAGGAGCACCTACGAGCAGTACTTC. This gives the protein CANSYRSTYEQYF.